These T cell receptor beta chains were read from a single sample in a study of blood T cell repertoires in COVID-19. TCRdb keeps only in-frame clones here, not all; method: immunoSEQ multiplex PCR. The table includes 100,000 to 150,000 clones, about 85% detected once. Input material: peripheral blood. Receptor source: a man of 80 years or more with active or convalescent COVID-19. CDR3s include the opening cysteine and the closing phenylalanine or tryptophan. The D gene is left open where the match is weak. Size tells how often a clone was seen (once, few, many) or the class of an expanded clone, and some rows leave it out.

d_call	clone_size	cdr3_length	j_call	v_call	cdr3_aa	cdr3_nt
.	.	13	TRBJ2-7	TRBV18	CASSQFQGYEQYF	TGTGCCAGCTCGCAATTCCAGGGTTACGAGCAGTACTTC
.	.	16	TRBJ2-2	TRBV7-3	CASSLSAGTNTGELFF	TGTGCCAGCAGCTTAAGTGCAGGGACGAACACCGGGGAGCTGTTTTTT
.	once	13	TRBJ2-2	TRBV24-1	CATISANTGELFF	TGTGCCACCATCTCTGCGAACACCGGGGAGCTGTTTTTT
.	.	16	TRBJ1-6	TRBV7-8	CASSLAGQGVNSPLHF	TGTGCCAGCAGCTTAGCTGGGCAGGGCGTTAATTCACCCCTCCACTTT
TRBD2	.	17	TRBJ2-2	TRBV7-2	CASSLNSLAGGVGELFF	TGTGCCAGCAGCTTAAATTCCCTAGCGGGAGGTGTCGGGGAGCTGTTTTTT
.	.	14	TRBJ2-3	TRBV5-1	CASSFDRRTDTQYF	TGCGCCAGCAGCTTCGACAGGAGGACAGATACGCAGTATTTT
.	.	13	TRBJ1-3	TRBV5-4	CASSGRDRNTIYF	TGTGCCAGCAGCGGCCGGGACAGAAACACCATATATTTT
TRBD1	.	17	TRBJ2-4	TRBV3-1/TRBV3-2	CASSRNPGQGAKNIQYF	TGTGCCAGCAGTCGAAATCCGGGACAGGGGGCCAAAAACATTCAGTACTTC
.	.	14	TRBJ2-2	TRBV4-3	CASSQAGQPGELFF	TGCGCCAGCAGCCAAGCTGGACAGCCCGGGGAGCTGTTTTTT
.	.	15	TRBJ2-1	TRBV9	CASSVAPHPAHEQFF	TGTGCCAGCAGCGTAGCTCCCCACCCAGCGCATGAGCAGTTCTTC
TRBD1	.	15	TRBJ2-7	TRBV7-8	CASSLESRQGYEQYF	TGTGCCAGCAGCTTAGAGTCGAGACAGGGTTACGAGCAGTACTTC
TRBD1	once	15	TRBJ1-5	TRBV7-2	CASSLGQGPNQPQHF	TGTGCCAGCAGCTTAGGACAGGGGCCAAATCAGCCCCAGCATTTT
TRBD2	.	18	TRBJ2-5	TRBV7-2	CASSLGTRASGSQETQYF	TGTGCCAGCAGCTTAGGGACGCGGGCTAGCGGAAGCCAAGAGACCCAGTACTTC
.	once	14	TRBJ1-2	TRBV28	CASSTTGRLDGYTF	TGTGCCAGCAGTACGACAGGAAGGCTCGACGGCTACACCTTC
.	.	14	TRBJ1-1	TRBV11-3	CASSFGGGNTEAFF	TGTGCCAGCAGCTTTGGGGGGGGTAACACTGAAGCTTTCTTT
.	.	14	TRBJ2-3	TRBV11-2	CASSFDRLTDTQYF	TGTGCCAGCAGCTTCGACAGGCTCACAGATACGCAGTATTTT
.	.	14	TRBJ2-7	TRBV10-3	CAISESRKIYEQYF	TGTGCCATCAGTGAGTCGAGGAAGATATACGAGCAGTACTTC
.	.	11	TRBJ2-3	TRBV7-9	CASSPQGTQYF	TGTGCCAGCAGCCCACAGGGTACGCAGTATTTT